This T cell receptor (beta chain) was retrieved from a study of cytomegalovirus exposure and HLA in healthy donors. Whole-study findings and limits: Some segments of the V type, notably TRBV6-2 and TRBV6-3, were excluded as indistinguishable. Several of the most significant clusters were apparently associated with common viral pathogens in a later analysis.

The length of the CDR3 is 16 residues. V gave up 4 bases and J gave up 3 bases; unmatched junction bases: 9. Germline loops: CDR1 SGHKS, CDR2 YYEKEE (reference sequence). This clone was seen only once. The antigen is unknown. The PCR ran on 60 Vbeta and 13 Jbeta primers. Assay used: immunoSEQ multiplex PCR; TCRdb lists only in-frame clones, some missing. In the table there are 90,000 to 120,000 clones, around 77% of which are singletons. This chain uses TRBV5-5 with TRBJ2-7; 11 bases line up with TRBD2. The TCR comes from a male donor in good health and CMV-seronegative. Specimen: PBMCs. DNA for the CDR3: TGTGCCAGCAGCCCGATAGCGGGAGGGGGAGTCTACGAGCAGTACTTC. The encoded protein is CASSPIAGGGVYEQYF.